Sequencing of this TCR beta chain was carried out in a study of blood T cell repertoires in COVID-19. Study details: Samples representing acute and convalescent COVID-19 were sourced from the United States, Italy and Spain. Sources were T cells, B-cell-depleted T cells, or PBMCs; the material itself was cDNA or gDNA.

This CDR3 is 15 amino acids long. The germline V gene has CDR1 SGHTA and CDR2 FQGNSA. With 1 base clipped from V and 7 bases from J, the junction kept 7 bases outside the gene matches. In the authors' methods: Amplification with reference gene primers provided the estimates of nucleated cell counts. Libraries were prepared by immunoSEQ multiplex PCR; TCRdb keeps only in-frame clonotypes and omits some of them. For V, J and clone size, that table is used; D and trimming come from the DNA. The sample holds roughly 330,000 clones; roughly 88% are singletons and the top ten take 4%. The sequenced material came from peripheral blood. The sequence derives from a woman between 45 and 60 years old with active or convalescent COVID-19. V usage is TRBV7-2 and J usage is TRBJ2-1; 7 bases align to TRBD2. The CDR3 nucleotides read TGTGCCAGCAGCTTAGTGGGAGGGACGATTAATGAGCAGTTCTTC. Protein: CASSLVGGTINEQFF.